These 30 T cell receptor beta chains originate from one sample sequenced in a study of cytomegalovirus exposure and HLA in healthy donors. It was with 60 Vbeta and 13 Jbeta primers that the PCR ran. Method: immunoSEQ multiplex PCR; TCRdb's copy keeps in-frame clones and lacks some. The sample contains under 150,000 clones, about 80% of which appear only once. Sequences were obtained from PBMCs. These receptors originate from a woman aged 40 to 55 in good health and CMV-seronegative.

The chain uses TRBV29-1 and TRBJ2-3, with 8 positions matching TRBD2. Germline V gene lookup returns CDR1 SQVTM and CDR2 ANQGSEA. The CDR3 contains 15 residues. The ends lost 6 bases at V and 2 bases at J; junction bases unmatched: 10. CDR3 sequence reads: CSVNGGAFSTDTQYF. CDR3 nucleotide sequence: TGCAGCGTCAACGGGGGGGCCTTCTCCACAGATACGCAGTATTTT.

The CDR3: CASSLVPNEQFF. The CDR3, as DNA: TGTGCCAGCAGCTTAGTTCCGAATGAGCAGTTCTTC. The chain employs TRBV7-9 and TRBJ2-1; D unclear. Per the germline V gene, CDR1 is SEHNR and CDR2 is FQNEAQ (reference sequence). Trimming took off 1 base at V and 7 bases at J, with 5 bases between the two ends. CDR3 length equals 12 residues. Drawing the rest from reference TRBV7-9 and TRBJ2-1, the complete variable domain is DTGVSQNPRHKITKRGQNVTFRCDPISEHNRLYWYRQTLGQGPEFLTYFQNEAQLEKSRLLSDRFSAERPKGSFSTLEIQRTEQGDSAMYLCASSLVPNEQFFGPGTRLTVL.

The chain links TRBV10-3 to TRBJ1-4; tentatively, D is TRBD1 (5 bases). Between the trimmed V and J ends, which lost 6 bases and 8 bases, there was a span of 19 bases. The CDR3 has 15 amino acids. Germline loops: CDR1 ENHRY, CDR2 SYGVKD. DNA for the CDR3: TGTGCCATCAGCGATCTTCAGGGAGGTGGCGAAAAACTGTTTTTT. Amino acid sequence: CAISDLQGGGEKLFF.

V usage is TRBV28 and J usage is TRBJ2-1; 7 bases are shared with TRBD2. The CDR3 loop spans 15 amino acids. The V and J ends lost 4 bases and 4 bases, in that order; junction bases with no gene match: 7. CDR1 MDHEN and CDR2 SYDVKM come from the germline V gene. The CDR3 region has the DNA TGTGCCAGCAGTTCCGGGACTACCGTTTACAATGAGCAGTTCTTC. Translation gives CASSSGTTVYNEQFF.

The rearrangement uses TRBV11-2 and TRBJ1-2; no clear D. The CDR3 totals 13 residues. CDR1 is SGHAT and CDR2 is FQNNGV in the germline V gene. The V and J ends lost 5 bases and 4 bases respectively, with 11 bases between them. This CDR3 reads CASSPQTSYGYTF. The CDR3 DNA reads as TGTGCCAGCAGCCCCCAAACCAGCTATGGCTACACCTTC.

The chain joins TRBV5-4 to TRBJ2-3, with 9 bases lining up with TRBD1. The CDR3 extends over 15 amino acids. Germline V gene lookup returns CDR1 SGHNT and CDR2 YYREEE (reference sequence). The V and J ends lost 2 bases and 5 bases, in that order; junction bases with no gene match: 6. The CDR3 DNA reads TGTGCCAGCAGCTTACAGGGGGCGTCTGGAGATACGCAGTATTTT. Its protein product is CASSLQGASGDTQYF.

The CDR3 region has the DNA TGTGCCAGCAGCCCGGCGGGGTACGCCTACGAGCAGTACTTC. The encoded protein is CASSPAGYAYEQYF. The chain has TRBV5-4 and TRBJ2-7; weak D call: TRBD2 (6 bases). This CDR3 spans 14 amino acids. Trimming took 4 bases from V and 2 from J, leaving 13 bases between them. From germline, CDR1 is SGHNT and CDR2 YYREEE (reference sequence).

This clone has a single count. V usage is TRBV15 and J usage is TRBJ2-5, with D possibly being TRBD1 (5 bases). Germline V CDR1 and CDR2: LNHNV, YYDKDF (reference sequence). CDR3 length: 15 amino acids. V was clipped by 0 bases and J by 5 bases, with 13 bases between them. The CDR3 sequence: CATSRDRAGLETQYF. The DNA for the CDR3 is TGTGCCACCAGCAGAGATCGCGCAGGGTTGGAGACCCAGTACTTC.

V and J are TRBV7-2 and TRBJ2-1, with a possible D match to TRBD1 (5 bases). From germline, CDR1 is SGHTA and CDR2 FQGNSA. The ends were cut back, 6 bases at V and 8 bases at J, with 20 bases in the middle. The CDR3 is 15 residues long. The DNA of the CDR3 is TGTGCCAGCAGACTATGGCCAGGGAAGTTGGATGAGCAGTTCTTC. It encodes CASRLWPGKLDEQFF.

The chain uses TRBV7-2 and TRBJ1-1; unclear D gene. Trimming stripped 5 bases from V and 7 bases from J, with 23 bases between. In germline, CDR1 is SGHTA, CDR2 FQGNSA. The CDR3 is made up of 16 amino acids. CDR3 protein: CASSTSGRFRGGEAFF. The CDR3 nucleotides read TGTGCCAGCAGCACCAGCGGTCGCTTCCGGGGAGGTGAAGCTTTCTTT.

CDR3 nucleotides: TGTGCCAGCAGGGGGCTAGCGGGAGGAGGTAATGAGCAGTTCTTC. Amino acids: CASRGLAGGGNEQFF. The rearrangement uses TRBV2 and TRBJ2-1; 11 nucleotides agree with TRBD2. V dropped 6 bases and J dropped 7; count of bases not matched to a gene: 8. There are 15 residues in the CDR3. Per the germline V gene, CDR1 is SNHLY and CDR2 is FYNNEI. The full variable domain, completed using reference TRBV2 and TRBJ2-1, is EPEVTQTPSHQVTQMGQEVILRCVPISNHLYFYWYRQILGQKVEFLVSFYNNEISEKSEIFDDQFSVERPDGSNFTLKIRSTKLEDSAMYFCASRGLAGGGNEQFFGPGTRLTVL.

The chain employs TRBV7-2 and TRBJ2-1, with a tentative D call TRBD2 (7 bases). Germline CDR1 reads SGHTA; CDR2 reads FQGNSA. The CDR3 covers 14 residues. V was clipped by 5 bases and J by 5 bases, with 13 bases between them. CDR3 sequence reads: CASSQRRGHNEQFF. DNA of the CDR3: TGTGCCAGCAGCCAACGGCGGGGGCACAATGAGCAGTTCTTC.

The chain combines TRBV12-5 with TRBJ2-2; tentative D call: TRBD1 (6 bases). Between the trimmed V and J ends, which lost 0 bases and 6 bases, there was a span of 11 bases. This CDR3 has 15 residues. Per the germline V gene, CDR1 is LGHNT and CDR2 is FRNRAP. CDR3 amino acids: CASGLVLGAAGELFF. The CDR3, as DNA: TGTGCTAGTGGTTTGGTACTGGGGGCAGCCGGGGAGCTGTTTTTT.

This clone has only a few counts. The chain links TRBV28 to TRBJ2-1; D unresolved. The CDR3 contains 13 residues. Germline CDR1 reads MDHEN; CDR2 reads SYDVKM. The ends were cut back, 6 bases at V and 4 bases at J, with 10 bases in the middle. CDR3 in amino acids: CASSLLRYNEQFF. CDR3 DNA sequence: TGTGCCAGCAGCCTGTTGCGGTACAATGAGCAGTTCTTC.

The chain couples TRBV9 to TRBJ1-1; the match to TRBD1 covers 12 bases. The CDR3 totals 16 residues. Trimming removed 5 bases from V and 1 base from J; junction bases left unmatched: 6. Germline V gene lookup returns CDR1 SGDLS and CDR2 YYNGEE. The CDR3 nucleotides read TGTGCCAGCAGATCCGGGACAGGGGGCAGGAACACTGAAGCTTTCTTT. This translates into CASRSGTGGRNTEAFF.

This clone was seen once. The chain employs TRBV7-8 and TRBJ1-6; D is perhaps TRBD1 (5 bases). The CDR3 is 14 amino acids. Germline V lookup: CDR1 SGHVS, CDR2 FQNEAQ. V was clipped by 7 bases and J by 9 bases, with 16 bases between them. As DNA, the CDR3 is TGTGCCAGCACGGCGACAGTCTCGGGTTCACCCCTCCACTTT. Encoded protein: CASTATVSGSPLHF.

V and J are TRBV20-1 and TRBJ2-5; no definite D call. CDR3 length: 8 amino acids. Trimming cost V 6 bases and J 9 bases, with 5 bases left between them. Germline assignment: CDR1 DFQATT and CDR2 SNEGSKA (reference sequence). The CDR3 DNA reads as TGCAGTGCCTCCCCCCAGTACTTC. Translating it yields CSASPQYF.

The chain joins TRBV5-1 to TRBJ1-6, with TRBD1 identical over 11 bases. Germline lookup yields CDR1 SGHRS and CDR2 YFSETQ. The CDR3 is 16 amino acids. Trimming took 0 bases from V and 8 from J; bases not matched to a gene: 4. The DNA of the CDR3 is TGCGCCAGCAGCTTGGCCGTGGGACAGGGGGATTCACCCCTCCACTTT. This translates into CASSLAVGQGDSPLHF.

The chain carries TRBV7-2 and TRBJ1-5; D gene unclear. The V gene lost 5 bases and the J gene lost 2 bases, with 13 bases spanning the gap. Germline CDR1 SGHTA, CDR2 FQGNSA. The CDR3 loop spans 15 amino acids. The CDR3 sequence is CASSRRGTGNQPQHF. CDR3 coding DNA: TGTGCCAGCAGCCGTCGGGGAACGGGCAATCAGCCCCAGCATTTT.

The chain is built from TRBV29-1 and TRBJ1-2; 7 bases are shared with TRBD1. The CDR3 covers 13 residues. J gave up 3 bases and V 4 bases, and 5 bases lay outside the gene matches. Germline values: CDR1 SQVTM, CDR2 ANQGSEA. CDR3 protein: CSVGRDSYYGYTF. The CDR3 DNA is TGCAGCGTTGGCCGGGACAGCTACTATGGCTACACCTTC.

This clone was seen only a few times. The chain uses TRBV5-1 and TRBJ1-1; tentative D call: TRBD1 (6 bases). CDR1 and CDR2 (germline): SGHRS, YFSETQ. V lost 3 bases and J 2 bases, leaving 11 bases between the germline ends. The CDR3 consists of 14 residues. This CDR3 is CASSWGTRNTEAFF. The CDR3 DNA reads TGCGCCAGCAGCTGGGGGACACGTAACACTGAAGCTTTCTTT.

This chain joins TRBV18 and TRBJ1-2; D is possibly TRBD1 (5 bases). Deletions cut 6 bases from V and 3 bases from J, with 20 bases between. Germline assignment: CDR1 KGHSH and CDR2 LQKENI. The length of the CDR3 is 16 residues. Written as DNA, the CDR3 is TGTGCCAGCTCGCGATCTTTTCAGGGTCTGGACTATGGCTACACCTTC. This sequence encodes CASSRSFQGLDYGYTF.

This chain joins TRBV28 and TRBJ2-2, with D hard to call. V was cut by 4 bases and J by 1 base, with 7 bases left in between. The CDR3 is 14 residues long. Germline loops: CDR1 MDHEN, CDR2 SYDVKM. For the CDR3, the DNA is TGTGCCAGCAGTTCCCCCAAGAACACCGGGGAGCTGTTTTTT. The encoded protein is CASSSPKNTGELFF.

V and J are TRBV9 and TRBJ1-4; D perhaps matches TRBD1 (5 bases). The CDR3 extends over 15 amino acids. Germline V CDR1 and CDR2: SGDLS, YYNGEE. The V end lost 0 bases, the J end lost 8 bases, and 14 bases lay between the germline ends. The CDR3 protein is CASSVGAGPYEKLFF. For the CDR3, the DNA is TGTGCCAGCAGCGTAGGGGCAGGGCCGTACGAAAAACTGTTTTTT.

The chain employs TRBV4-1 and TRBJ1-1; D is unresolved. The V end was cut by 0 bases, the J end by 5 bases, with 10 bases between. This CDR3 is 14 amino acids long. Per germline, CDR1 MGHRA and CDR2 YSYEKL. DNA for the CDR3: TGCGCCAGCAGCCAAGATACGGGAAAGACTGAAGCTTTCTTT. This translates into CASSQDTGKTEAFF.

The chain joins TRBV5-1 to TRBJ2-7, with 12 bases lining up with TRBD2. The V segment lost 1 base and the J segment 3 bases; nucleotides outside the gene matches: 11. Germline V lookup: CDR1 SGHRS, CDR2 YFSETQ. The CDR3 covers 18 residues. This CDR3 is CASSLFASGGVDHYEQYF. The CDR3 coding sequence is TGCGCCAGCAGCTTGTTCGCTAGCGGGGGGGTAGACCACTACGAGCAGTACTTC. The full variable domain, rest sourced from reference TRBV5-1 and TRBJ2-7, is KAGVTQTPRYLIKTRGQQVTLSCSPISGHRSVSWYQQTPGQGLQFLFEYFSETQRNKGNFPGRFSGRQFSNSRSEMNVSTLELGDSALYLCASSLFASGGVDHYEQYFGPGTRLTVT.

This chain connects TRBV9 to TRBJ2-5, with 8 bases matching TRBD1. The J call may be faulty, since TRBJ2-7 better matches the DNA end. Germline loops: CDR1 SGDLS, CDR2 YYNGEE. The CDR3 has 15 residues. CDR3 loop: CASSAGDRSIYEQYF. CDR3 sequence (DNA): TGTGCCAGCAGCGCCGGGGACAGGAGTATCTACGAGCAGTACTTC.

The V call is TRBV6-5, the J call TRBJ1-5; possible D gene TRBD1, 6 bases. Between the trimmed V and J ends, which lost 5 bases and 0 bases, there was a span of 11 bases. Germline loops: CDR1 MNHEY, CDR2 SVGAGI. The CDR3 extends over 15 amino acids. Here the CDR3 DNA reads TGTGCCAGCAGTCCGGACAGTCATAGCAATCAGCCCCAGCATTTT. Amino acid sequence: CASSPDSHSNQPQHF.

J is TRBJ2-3 and V is TRBV6-5; weak D call: TRBD1 (5 bases). Germline-derived CDR1 and CDR2 are MNHEY and SVGAGI. With 6 bases removed from V and 2 bases from J, the gap between germline ends came to 15 bases. The CDR3 totals 15 residues. The CDR3, as DNA: TGTGCCAGCAGAAACGGACAAGCCGACACAGATACGCAGTATTTT. Translating it yields CASRNGQADTDTQYF.

The chain uses TRBV18 and TRBJ2-2; D ambiguous. The V end was cut by 2 bases, the J end by 4 bases, with 8 bases between. The CDR3 totals 14 residues. Germline CDR1 and CDR2: KGHSH and LQKENI. CDR3 loop: CASSPGQATGELFF. As DNA, the CDR3 is TGTGCCAGCTCACCAGGTCAAGCCACCGGGGAGCTGTTTTTT.